The sample holds a few counts of the clone carrying this T cell receptor beta chain. Antigen: not known. The data derive from a study of beta chain features in type 1 diabetes. Notes on the study in general: Insertion counts at VDJ junctions were lower in type 1 diabetes patients, who also showed more deletions there. When Type 1 diabetes patients were examined, their TCRB CDR3s proved moderately but significantly shorter in all four CD4+ subsets. Within the patient group, naive, central memory and Treg TCRB repertoires appeared more similar to each other than within healthy donors.

TCRB transcripts that were expressed got sequenced, as all of the isolated RNA had been reverse transcribed. Approximately 3.9 million reads per sample were averaged for naive, central memory and regulatory samples. Profiled with immunoSEQ multiplex PCR; TCRdb holds only in-frame clones, not every one. The sample has about 240,000 clones, roughly 13% seen once. Trimming took 1 base from V and 0 from J, leaving 10 bases between them. The length of the CDR3 is 17 residues. Looked up from germline, CDR1 is MGHRA and CDR2 is YSYEKL. The chain couples TRBV4-1 to TRBJ2-6, with D unresolved. The source material was naive CD4+ T cells from blood. The origin of this receptor is a man aged 25 to 40 with type 1 diabetes. CDR3 bases: TGCGCCAGCAGCCAAGGCCAGGCCTCCTCTGGGGCCAACGTCCTGACTTTC. It encodes CASSQGQASSGANVLTF.